This is a list of T cell receptor beta chains from one sample in a study of shared clonotypes between healthy human individuals. The data were produced by immunoSEQ multiplex PCR, yet TCRdb's version contains in-frame clones alone and is incomplete. Of roughly 760,000 clones detected, roughly 70% appear once; the ten largest clones hold over 1.5%. Source material: memory CD4+ T cells sorted from blood. The receptors here all came from a woman aged 25 to 39 in good health. Each CDR3 is given with its conserved first and last residue. The D gene is left open where the match is weak. Only some rows state a clone size, as once, few, many or a class for expanded clones.

cdr3_nt cdr3_aa clone_size j_call d_call v_call
TGTGCCAGTACCCCGGACAGGGGTGATTCACCCCTCCACTTT CASTPDRGDSPLHF once TRBJ1-6 TRBD1 TRBV19
TGTGCCAGCTCACCACCTACTAGCGGGAGGGCCTTTAATGAGCAGTTCTTC CASSPPTSGRAFNEQFF few TRBJ2-1 TRBD2 TRBV18
TGTGCCAGCAGCTCAGGACTAGCGTTTTTTACGCAGTATTTT CASSSGLAFFTQYF few TRBJ2-3 TRBD2 TRBV7-6
TGTGCCAGCAGTGAATTTAGGACTAGTGAGCAGTTCTTC CASSEFRTSEQFF . TRBJ2-1 TRBD2 TRBV25-1
TGCGCCAGCAGCCCAGGTAGGGGCGCGAGAGGAACTAGCACAGATACGCAGTATTTT CASSPGRGARGTSTDTQYF . TRBJ2-3 . TRBV5-1
TGTGCCAGCAGTTTCTCCTACGAGCAGTACTTC CASSFSYEQYF . TRBJ2-7 . TRBV28
TGTGCCAGCAGTGGGGACATCCAAAACACTGAAGCTTTCTTT CASSGDIQNTEAFF . TRBJ1-1 . TRBV2
TGTGCCAGCAGCTCGACAGAAGCCTACGAGCAGTACTTC CASSSTEAYEQYF . TRBJ2-7 . TRBV7-9
TGTGCCATCAGTGAAACTAGCGGGATTGCAGATACGCAGTATTTT CAISETSGIADTQYF few TRBJ2-3 TRBD2 TRBV10-3
TGTGCCAGCAGCAGTACAGGGCTGGGAGGAAACACCATATATTTT CASSSTGLGGNTIYF . TRBJ1-3 . TRBV7-8
TGTGCCAGCAGCTTACTTTTGGGAGAAGGCGAGCAGTACTTC CASSLLLGEGEQYF . TRBJ2-7 . TRBV7-3
TGTGCCAGTAGTTTGGGGTCGGGCAATCAGCCCCAGCATTTT CASSLGSGNQPQHF . TRBJ1-5 . TRBV19
TGTGCCAGCATCGGGGGAAATTCAGAGACCCAGTACTTC CASIGGNSETQYF . TRBJ2-5 . TRBV2
TGCGCCAGCAGCTTGCCTGGAGCTGATACGCAGTATTTT CASSLPGADTQYF . TRBJ2-3 . TRBV5-1
TGCGCCAGCTGCCCTTCTGGTGGGGGCCCACCCGGGGAGCTGTTTTTT CASCPSGGGPPGELFF . TRBJ2-2 . TRBV5-1
TGCGCCAGCAGCCGGGGACAGGGCTACAATGAGCAGTTCTTC CASSRGQGYNEQFF . TRBJ2-1 TRBD1 TRBV5-1
TGTGCCAGCACAGGGCAGGGATACGAGCAGTACTTC CASTGQGYEQYF . TRBJ2-7 . TRBV2
TGTGCCAGCAGCTTAGGGGCTAGCGGGGTCCGCGAGCAGTACTTC CASSLGASGVREQYF . TRBJ2-7 TRBD2 TRBV5-6
TGCGCCAGCAGCTTGGACAACCCGACCTACAATGAGCAGTTCTTC CASSLDNPTYNEQFF . TRBJ2-1 . TRBV5-1
TGTGCCAGCAGCTCTTATTGGGAGGGGACAGATACGCAGTATTTT CASSSYWEGTDTQYF once TRBJ2-3 TRBD2 TRBV5-4
TGTGCCAGCAGGGTACATGGAAACACTGAAGCTTTCTTT CASRVHGNTEAFF . TRBJ1-1 . TRBV27
TGCGCCAGCAGCTTCCAGGGGACTGGAGAAGCTTTCTTT CASSFQGTGEAFF few TRBJ1-1 . TRBV5-1
TGCGCCAGCAGGTTCACGGGACAGGGGGAAGGCTACACCTTC CASRFTGQGEGYTF once TRBJ1-2 TRBD1 TRBV5-1
TGTGCCAGCAGTTACTCAGGTAGCCACACTGAAGCTTTCTTT CASSYSGSHTEAFF . TRBJ1-1 . TRBV6-5
TGCGCCAGCAGCTTGGGGCTAGGGCCCGCTCAGAATGAGCAGTTCTTC CASSLGLGPAQNEQFF few TRBJ2-1 . TRBV5-1
TGTGCCAGCAGCTGGGACCGAATAGCCAAAAACATTCAGTACTTC CASSWDRIAKNIQYF . TRBJ2-4 . TRBV5-8
TGTGCCAGCAGTCTCAACCAGGGGCGCAGGCACGAGCAGTACTTC CASSLNQGRRHEQYF few TRBJ2-7 . TRBV28
TGTGCCAGCAGTACCATATGGGGAGGTGGAAACACCATATATTTT CASSTIWGGGNTIYF . TRBJ1-3 . TRBV28
TGTGCCACCAGCAGCGGACTAGCGGCGTCAGGGGAGACCCAGTACTTC CATSSGLAASGETQYF . TRBJ2-5 TRBD2 TRBV15
TGTGCCAGCAGCTTAAATCCTAGCGGGAACACCGGGGAGCTGTTTTTT CASSLNPSGNTGELFF . TRBJ2-2 TRBD2 TRBV11-2